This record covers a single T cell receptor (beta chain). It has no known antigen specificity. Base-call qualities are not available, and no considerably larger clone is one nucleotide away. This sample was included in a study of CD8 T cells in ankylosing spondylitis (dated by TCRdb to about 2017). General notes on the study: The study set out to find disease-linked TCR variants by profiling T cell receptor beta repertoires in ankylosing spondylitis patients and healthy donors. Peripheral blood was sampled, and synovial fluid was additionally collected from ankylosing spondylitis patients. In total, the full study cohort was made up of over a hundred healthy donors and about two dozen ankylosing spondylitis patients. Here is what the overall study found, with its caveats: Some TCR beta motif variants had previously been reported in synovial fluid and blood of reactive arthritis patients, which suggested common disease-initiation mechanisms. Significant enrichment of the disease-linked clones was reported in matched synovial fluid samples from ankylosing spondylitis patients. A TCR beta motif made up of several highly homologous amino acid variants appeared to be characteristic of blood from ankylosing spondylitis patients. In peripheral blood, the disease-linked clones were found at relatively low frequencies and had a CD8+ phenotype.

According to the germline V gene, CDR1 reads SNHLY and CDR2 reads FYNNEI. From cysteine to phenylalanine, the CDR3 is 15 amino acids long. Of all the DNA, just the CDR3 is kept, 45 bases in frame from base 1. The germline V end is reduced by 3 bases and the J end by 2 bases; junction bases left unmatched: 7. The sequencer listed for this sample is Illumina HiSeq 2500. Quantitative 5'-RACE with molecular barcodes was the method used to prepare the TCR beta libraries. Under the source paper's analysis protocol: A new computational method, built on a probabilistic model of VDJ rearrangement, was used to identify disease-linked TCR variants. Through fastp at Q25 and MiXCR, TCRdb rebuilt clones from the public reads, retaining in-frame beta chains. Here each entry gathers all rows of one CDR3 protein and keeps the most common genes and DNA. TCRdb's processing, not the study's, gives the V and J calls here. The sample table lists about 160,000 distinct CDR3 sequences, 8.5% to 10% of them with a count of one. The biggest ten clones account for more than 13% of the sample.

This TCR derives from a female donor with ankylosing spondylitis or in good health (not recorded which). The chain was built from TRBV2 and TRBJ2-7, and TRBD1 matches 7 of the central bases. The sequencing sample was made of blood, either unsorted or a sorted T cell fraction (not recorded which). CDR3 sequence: CASSDYRDRTYEQYF. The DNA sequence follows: TGTGCCAGCAGTGATTACCGGGACAGAACCTACGAGCAGTACTTC.